Listed below are T cell receptor beta chains from one sample, sequenced in a study of cytomegalovirus exposure and HLA in healthy donors. TCRdb's table, derived via immunoSEQ multiplex PCR, lists solely in-frame clones and lacks some. This sample has 100,000 to 150,000 clones, with over 85% found just once. The sequencing input was PBMCs. The receptors derive from a man aged 25-45 years in good health and CMV-seronegative. Both conserved end residues are part of each CDR3. Each record gives: CDR3 length, V gene, CDR3 protein.

>13|TRBV29-1
CSVGDLTPQGGFF
>13|TRBV7-8
CASSLAYQYGYTF
>12|TRBV10-3
CAIRGETYGYTF
>14|TRBV25-1
CASSLDREVNEQYF
>12|TRBV28
CASSSPRYEQYF
>16|TRBV6-1
CASSESLLSLNQPQHF
>13|TRBV5-5
CASSSHSPATLHF
>13|TRBV28
CASSSGTGGGYTF
>14|TRBV6-1
CASRFDSINQPQHF
>15|TRBV6-1
CASSEPGTGRDGYTF
>13|TRBV29-1
CSAEGGELYGYTF
>12|TRBV7-9
CASSRIPGELFF
>15|TRBV7-9
CASSLGRDIYNEQFF
>14|TRBV7-8
CASSLVWANTEAFF
>15|TRBV5-1
CASSLERDSSYEQYF
>15|TRBV27
CASSLSPGIGETQYF
>14|TRBV7-2
CASSLSGGADTQYF
>15|TRBV5-6
CASSRGGPVGETQYF
>11|TRBV7-8
CASAVEETQYF
>21|TRBV7-6
CASSLGLLAGDGYYSTDTQYF
>14|TRBV10-2
CASRTGATNEKLFF
>15|TRBV7-7
CASRLGQGDSGELFF
>13|TRBV10-1
CASSRDRGYGYTF
>16|TRBV18
CASSPRGAVSGYGYTF
>16|TRBV4-3
CASSQDLQGGNSPLHF
>16|TRBV6-1
CASSEPGQGGYNEQFF
>13|TRBV6-1
CASSGGDTDTQYF
>11|TRBV6-5
CASSRIYEQYF
>19|TRBV4-1
CASSTQFVPSGYSYNEQFF
>14|TRBV7-6
CASSLGHRNTEAFF
>14|TRBV27
CASGRGSNTGELFF
>16|TRBV7-2
CASSFTGTQLPYEQYF
>17|TRBV4-1
CASSQERGAGGSYEQYF
>15|TRBV5-1
CASSLSRANTDTQYF
>18|TRBV7-9
CASSLAPGQGSYNSPLHF
>15|TRBV28
CASSPGPGNNQPQHF
>16|TRBV11-2
CASSHRWDSTAETQYF
>18|TRBV2
CASSSRKTGTGGLETQYF
>16|TRBV4-2
CASSQDGRQGSTEAFF
>15|TRBV7-9
CASSSLGGSTDTQYF
>15|TRBV7-2
CASSLAGGPNTEAFF
>14|TRBV6-1
CASSERGYLYGYTF
>16|TRBV7-2
CASSPWRSGGNYEQYF
>13|TRBV19
CASSLLQGTEAFF
>15|TRBV6-1
CASSEGDTRPETQYF
>14|TRBV2
CASSKGQDYNEQFF
>15|TRBV19
CASSPRQGVNTEAFF
>14|TRBV5-1
CASSSQGIGEKLFF
>11|TRBV6-1
CASSETGKAFF
>15|TRBV27
CASSLFQTPTGELFF